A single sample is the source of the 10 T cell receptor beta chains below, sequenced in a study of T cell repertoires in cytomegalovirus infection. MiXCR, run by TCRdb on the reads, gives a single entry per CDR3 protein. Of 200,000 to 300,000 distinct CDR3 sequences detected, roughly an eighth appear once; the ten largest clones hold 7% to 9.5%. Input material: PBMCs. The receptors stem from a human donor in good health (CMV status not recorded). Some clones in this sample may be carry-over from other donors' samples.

The CDR3 region is CSVEDLSGRGANEQFF. CDR3 bases: TGCAGCGTTGAAGATTTGAGCGGGAGAGGTGCCAATGAGCAGTTCTTC. The J gene is TRBJ2-1, the V gene TRBV29-1, with 8 bases fitting TRBD2. CDR1 and CDR2 (germline): SQVTM, ANQGSEA. CDR3 size: 16 residues. Trimming removed 0 bases from V and 6 bases from J; junction bases left unmatched: 10.

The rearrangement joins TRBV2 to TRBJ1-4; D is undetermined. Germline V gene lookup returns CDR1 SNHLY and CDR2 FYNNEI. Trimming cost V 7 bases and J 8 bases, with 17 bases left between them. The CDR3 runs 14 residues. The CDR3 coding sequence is TGTGCCAGCAAAATCGGCCTAGGGAACGAAAAACTGTTTTTT. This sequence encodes CASKIGLGNEKLFF.

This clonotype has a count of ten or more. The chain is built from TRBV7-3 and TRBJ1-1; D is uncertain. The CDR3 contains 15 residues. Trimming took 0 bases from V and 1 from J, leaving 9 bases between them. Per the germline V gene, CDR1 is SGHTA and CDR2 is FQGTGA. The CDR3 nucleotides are TGTGCCAGCAGCTTAACCGGTGGCCCGAACACTGAAGCTTTCTTT. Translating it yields CASSLTGGPNTEAFF.

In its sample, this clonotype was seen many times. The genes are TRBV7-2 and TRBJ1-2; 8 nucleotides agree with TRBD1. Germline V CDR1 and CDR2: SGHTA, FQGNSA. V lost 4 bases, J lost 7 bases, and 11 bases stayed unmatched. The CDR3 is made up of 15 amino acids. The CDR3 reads CASSSYRGNRRGYTF. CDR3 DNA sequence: TGTGCCAGCAGCTCCTACAGGGGGAATAGGCGTGGCTACACCTTC. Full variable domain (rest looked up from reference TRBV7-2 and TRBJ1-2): GAGVSQSPSNKVTEKGKDVELRCDPISGHTALYWYRQSLGQGLEFLIYFQGNSAPDKSGLPSDRFSAERTGGSVSTLTIQRTQQEDSAVYLCASSSYRGNRRGYTFGSGTRLTVV.

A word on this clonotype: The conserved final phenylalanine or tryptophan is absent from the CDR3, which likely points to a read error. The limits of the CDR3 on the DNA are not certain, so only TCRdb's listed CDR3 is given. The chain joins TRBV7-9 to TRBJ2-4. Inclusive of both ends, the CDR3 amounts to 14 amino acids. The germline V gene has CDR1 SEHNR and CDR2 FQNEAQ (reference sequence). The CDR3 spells CASSPSTAKNIQCL.

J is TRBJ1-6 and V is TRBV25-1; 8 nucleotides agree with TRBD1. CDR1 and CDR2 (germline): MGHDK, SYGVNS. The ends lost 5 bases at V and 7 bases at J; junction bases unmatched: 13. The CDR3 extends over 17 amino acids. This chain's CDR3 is CASSSGRTGTDNSPLHF. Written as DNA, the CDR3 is TGTGCCAGCAGTTCCGGTCGGACAGGGACCGACAATTCACCCCTCCACTTT.

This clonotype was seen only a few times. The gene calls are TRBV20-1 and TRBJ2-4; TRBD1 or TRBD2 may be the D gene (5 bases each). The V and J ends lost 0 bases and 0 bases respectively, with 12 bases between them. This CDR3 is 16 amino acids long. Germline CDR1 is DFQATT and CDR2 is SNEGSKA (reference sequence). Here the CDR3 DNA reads TGCAGTGCTAGAGATCCCGAGGGGCAAGCCAAAAACATTCAGTACTTC. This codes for CSARDPEGQAKNIQYF.

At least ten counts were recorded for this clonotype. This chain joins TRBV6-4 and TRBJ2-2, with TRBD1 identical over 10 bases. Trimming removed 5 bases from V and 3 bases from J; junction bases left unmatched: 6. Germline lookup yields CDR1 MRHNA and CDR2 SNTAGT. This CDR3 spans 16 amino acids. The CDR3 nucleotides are TGTGCCAGCAGTAACCGGGACAGGGGCGACACCGGGGAGCTGTTTTTT. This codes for CASSNRDRGDTGELFF.

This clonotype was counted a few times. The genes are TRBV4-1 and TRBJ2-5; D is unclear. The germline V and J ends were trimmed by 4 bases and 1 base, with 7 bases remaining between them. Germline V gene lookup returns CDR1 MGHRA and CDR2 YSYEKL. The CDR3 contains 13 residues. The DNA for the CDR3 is TGCGCCAGCAGCCGGATGTTCCAAGAGACCCAGTACTTC. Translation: CASSRMFQETQYF.

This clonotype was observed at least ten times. The CDR3 sequence is CASSLEGRGHTEAFF. In nucleotides, the CDR3 is TGTGCCAGCAGCTTAGAGGGTAGGGGGCACACTGAAGCTTTCTTT. The chain links TRBV7-9 to TRBJ1-1, with TRBD1 identical over 7 bases. Losses at the gene ends were 1 base for V and 3 bases for J; bases not matched to a gene: 5. CDR1 and CDR2 (germline): SEHNR, FQNEAQ (reference sequence). The CDR3 covers 15 residues.